This TCR beta chain was documented in a study of vaccination effects on CD4 cells after COVID-19 (dated by TCRdb to between 2021 and 2023). With regard to the full study: In the ViraFEST assay, PBMC were stimulated with viral peptide pools, and antigen-specific CD4+ T cell clonotypes were then identified by expansion using TCR sequencing. After vaccination, three convalescent patients were sampled both early (day +14) and late (day +241, +227, +161 respectively). SARS-CoV-2 spike-specific CD4+ TCR repertoires were compared before and after mRNA vaccination in COVID-19 convalescent patients and in infection-naive vaccine recipients. Each well held fewer than 2.5 million PBMC cultured in IMDM containing roughly 5% human AB serum, around 9.3 IU/ml IL-2 and gentamicin, along with roughly 10 ug/ml peptides. Across the study, the median time from the second dose to post-vaccine sampling was 72 days (range 14 to 241). The Oncomine TCR Beta short-read assay on an Illumina iSeq 100 was used to sequence cultures from other donors in the study. A total of some eleven COVID-19 convalescent patients and several SARS-CoV-2-naive healthy vaccine recipients were included in the full study. The study at large found these results: At late post-vaccination timepoints, both infection-induced and vaccine-induced clones showed marked clonal contraction, consistent with waning T cell responses. For convalescent patients, new clones induced by the vaccine made up most of the post-vaccine spike-reactive repertoire, and these new clones were largely distinct from the clones induced by infection. The study was limited by a small number of convalescent patients and lacked early post-infection timepoints.

Sequences WNHNN (CDR1) and SYGVQD (CDR2) are obtained from the germline V gene (reference sequence). Trimming costs V 5 bases and J 6 bases, and their ends lie 5 bases apart. The CDR3 numbers 11 residues from cysteine through phenylalanine. Only the CDR3 DNA stays, 33 bases, in frame from base 1. Of note for this clone: Its antigen remains unidentified. The input lacks base qualities; no much larger clone sits a single base away.

To prepare the library, the immunoSEQ multiplex PCR assay was applied. DNA from the CD4+ T cells that had been cultured and isolated underwent TCR beta CDR3 sequencing. The original methods were these. Non-productive TCR sequences were removed and reads were trimmed to the CDR3 region, keeping CDR3s of at least 7 amino acids. Antigen-specific clonotypes were identified with the MANAFEST web app by comparing expansion in peptide wells against reference cultures. To be called positive, a clone needed expansion at FDR<0.05 compared with the reference and with all other wells, an odds ratio greater than 5, and a frequency greater than 0.1% in two replicate wells. Clonotypes significantly expanded in SARS-CoV-2 spike wells and in at least one common cold coronavirus spike condition were defined as cross-reactive. CDR3 similarity was assessed by Levenshtein distance with the stringdist R package, and unrooted trees were built with ape in R 3.6.1. TCRdb's version of the immuneACCESS table is confined to in-frame rearrangements and falls short of the full clone set. An unresolved V gene accounts for under half of the shortfall where checked; the remainder is of unknown origin. That table furnishes V, J and clone size, whereas the DNA furnished D and trimming. Across this sample there are tens of thousands of clones, with about 68% seen only once. The ten largest clones add up to around 7% of the sample.

After around eleven days of culture, CD4+ T cells were isolated with the EasySep CD4+ T cell isolation kit. PCR-confirmed SARS-CoV-2 infection had occurred in convalescent patients between March and December 2020, before the Alpha, Beta and Delta variants emerged in the United States. Each participant got two doses of an mRNA SARS-CoV-2 vaccine, either BNT162b2 or mRNA-1273. On days 3 and 7, half of the culture medium was replaced with fresh IL-2-containing medium. Unless otherwise noted, each peptide stimulation condition was cultured in triplicate wells. Using Ficoll-Paque Plus gradient centrifugation, PBMC were separated from whole blood and then either used fresh or cryopreserved at -140C. The QIAamp micro DNA kit was used to extract genomic DNA from the cultured CD4+ T cells.

The clonotype comes from a human donor who had a prior SARS-CoV-2 infection. The starting material was CD4+ T cells from PBMCs cultured without peptide, obtained after COVID-19 vaccination. This receptor chain uses TRBV10-1 and TRBJ2-1; the D gene is not confidently resolved. Read as DNA, the sequence is TGCGCCAGCAGTCCGAGCAATGAGCAGTTCTTC. Its amino acids are CASSPSNEQFF.